The entry below gives a single T cell receptor (beta chain) sequence along with its context. This specimen belongs to a study of shared clonotypes between healthy human individuals. The V gene lost 3 bases and the J gene lost 3 bases, with 8 bases spanning the gap. Germline assignment: CDR1 LGHNA and CDR2 YNFKEQ. The CDR3 loop spans 13 amino acids. It was tens of millions of PBMCs that unsorted samples used for genomic DNA. This table comes from immunoSEQ multiplex PCR, and its TCRdb copy is limited to in-frame clones, with some not included. The sample lists around 500,000 clones; around three quarters were seen once.

This TCR came from a woman aged 40 to 49 in good health. Some clones in this sample may be carry-over from other donors' samples. What was sequenced was PBMCs. The V and J genes are TRBV4-2 and TRBJ1-1; no clear D. The CDR3 DNA sequence: TGTGCCAGCAGCCAGGGCGACGACACTGAAGCTTTCTTT. It translates to CASSQGDDTEAFF.